The 17 T cell receptor beta chains below come from one sample, sequenced in a study of molecular identifiers for immune sequencing clone quantification. TCRdb processed the PCR reads anew with MiXCR; each CDR3 protein has one entry. In the table there are about 640,000 distinct CDR3 sequences, 20% of which are singletons. Input material: naive CD8+ T cells from blood, with Jurkat cell RNA spiked in. Described subset: FACS-sorted CD8+CD4-CCR7+CD45RA+ naive T cells. Source of these receptors: a human donor in good health. Some libraries in this study had Jurkat cell RNA spiked in.

This clonotype came up many times. This chain uses TRBV6-5 with TRBJ1-3; D is ambiguous. Germline-derived CDR1 and CDR2 are MNHEY and SVGAGI. This CDR3 region has 15 residues. The ends were cut back, 6 bases at V and 0 bases at J, with 12 bases in the middle. CDR3 bases: TGTGCCAGCAGCCCCGTACAGTTCTCTGGAAACACCATATATTTT. This sequence encodes CASSPVQFSGNTIYF.

The gene calls are TRBV28 and TRBJ2-1; TRBD1 is a possible D gene (5 bases). Trimming took 4 bases from V and 3 from J, leaving 10 bases between them. This CDR3 spans 14 amino acids. Germline assignment: CDR1 MDHEN and CDR2 SYDVKM. The CDR3 spells CASSSWTLYNEQFF. Written as DNA, the CDR3 is TGTGCCAGCAGTTCGTGGACACTCTACAATGAGCAGTTCTTC.

With respect to this clonotype: The junction departs from the called germline gene at one end, perhaps through a read error. The chain couples TRBV7-9 to TRBJ2-1; D is undetermined. CDR3 length: 15 amino acids. Germline values: CDR1 SEHNR, CDR2 FQNEAQ (reference sequence). The CDR3 here is CASDSTPPLYNEQSF. CDR3 nucleotides: TGTGCCAGCGACTCAACCCCCCCCCTATACAATGAGCAGTCCTTC.

The sample holds many counts of this clonotype. V and J are TRBV12-3 or TRBV12-4 and TRBJ2-3; D ambiguous. The CDR3 consists of 15 residues. V lost 8 bases and J 6 bases, leaving 21 bases between the germline ends. For the CDR3, the DNA is TGTGCCAGCTCTCCATTTTTCCCCCCACATGATACGCAGTATTTT. As protein: CASSPFFPPHDTQYF.

This clonotype showed up many times. V and J are TRBV5-1 and TRBJ2-5, with D perhaps TRBD2 (6 bases). This CDR3 spans 15 amino acids. Per the germline V gene, CDR1 is SGHRS and CDR2 is YFSETQ. The germline V and J ends were trimmed by 1 base and 4 bases, with 14 bases remaining between them. The CDR3 protein is CASSLTGSGGETQYF. CDR3 DNA: TGCGCCAGCAGCTTGACTGGATCCGGGGGAGAGACCCAGTACTTC.

DNA of the CDR3: TGTGCCAGCAGCGTAGACGTAACCTACGAGCAGTACTTC. Amino acid sequence: CASSVDVTYEQYF. The gene calls are TRBV9 and TRBJ2-7; D is unresolved. The length of the CDR3 is 13 residues. V was cut by 0 bases and J by 2 bases, with 6 bases left in between. Germline CDR1 and CDR2: SGDLS and YYNGEE.

There are a few counts of this clonotype. An end of the junction differs from the germline gene, which may be a read error. This chain joins TRBV6-5 and TRBJ1-1; D not resolved. Germline-derived CDR1 and CDR2 are MNHEY and SVGAGI. The CDR3 loop spans 13 amino acids. The CDR3 spells CASSYDSNTEASF. CDR3 sequence (DNA): TGTGCCAGCAGTTACGATTCTAACACTGAAGCTTCCTTT.

The rearrangement links TRBV10-2 to TRBJ1-1; 9 bases agree with TRBD1. The germline CDR1 and CDR2 sequences are WSHSY and SAAADI. With 6 bases clipped from V and 4 bases from J, the junction kept 3 bases outside the gene matches. This CDR3 spans 13 amino acids. CDR3 loop: CASRGTGFTEAFF. CDR3 coding DNA: TGCGCCAGCAGGGGGACAGGGTTCACTGAAGCTTTCTTT.

This clonotype has at least ten counts. V is TRBV4-1 and J is TRBJ2-1; 11 bases map to TRBD2. This CDR3 is 16 amino acids long. V trimming: 2 bases; J trimming: 4 bases; junction bases outside the gene matches: 4. Germline CDR1 MGHRA, CDR2 YSYEKL. In DNA, the CDR3 is TGCGCCAGCAGCCAAATTAGCGGGGGGGCTTACAATGAGCAGTTCTTC. This sequence encodes CASSQISGGAYNEQFF.

This rearrangement joins TRBV25-1 to TRBJ2-3; 12 positions agree with TRBD2. V lost 4 bases to trimming and J lost 6 bases; unmatched junction nucleotides: 2. The CDR3 loop spans 14 amino acids. CDR1 is MGHDK and CDR2 is SYGVNS in the germline V gene. The CDR3 protein is CASSGTSGVDTQYF. CDR3 nucleotides: TGTGCCAGCAGTGGGACTAGCGGGGTGGATACGCAGTATTTT.

This clonotype was observed at least ten times. This chain connects TRBV7-9 to TRBJ2-7; 11 bases match TRBD2. The CDR3 spans 18 residues. V trimming: 5 bases; J trimming: 6 bases; junction bases outside the gene matches: 18. Germline CDR1 reads SEHNR; CDR2 reads FQNEAQ (reference sequence). CDR3 residues: CASSPTGTSGLGGVEQYF. The CDR3 bases are TGTGCCAGCAGCCCAACAGGGACTAGCGGATTAGGCGGGGTCGAGCAGTACTTC.

A word on this clonotype: This could be a read error, since a much larger clone is one nucleotide away. This chain connects TRBV4-1 to TRBJ2-7; no reliable D call. V was shortened by 0 bases and J by 3 bases, with 15 bases between the two germline ends. Germline V gene data show CDR1 as MGHRA and CDR2 as YSYEKL. CDR3 length: 16 amino acids. The CDR3 reads CASSQDLGRWGYEQYF. The CDR3 DNA is TGCGCCAGCAGCCAAGATCTTGGCAGGTGGGGCTACGAGCAGTACTTC.

In the case of this clonotype: Relative to the germline gene, one junction end is altered; a read error may explain this. DNA of the CDR3: TGCGCCAGTAGTACTTCAGGGAGTCTTGAAAAACCGTTTTTT. Protein sequence: CASSTSGSLEKPFF. The rearrangement joins TRBV19 to TRBJ1-4; a possible D gene is TRBD1 (5 bases). Germline values: CDR1 LNHDA, CDR2 SQIVND (reference sequence). This CDR3 contains 14 residues.

This clonotype was counted at least ten times. This sequence joins TRBV5-6 and TRBJ1-1; D perhaps matches TRBD1 (5 bases). V lost 2 bases, J lost 5 bases, and 19 bases lay in between. The CDR3 spans 16 residues. Germline V gene data show CDR1 as SGHDT and CDR2 as YYEEEE. This CDR3 reads CASSFSNRRVRTEAFF. CDR3 coding DNA: TGTGCCAGCAGCTTCTCGAACAGGCGAGTTCGAACTGAAGCTTTCTTT.

This clonotype came up many times. This chain uses TRBV5-1 with TRBJ2-7, with 12 bases aligning to TRBD1. The V gene end was trimmed by 7 bases and the J gene end by 5 bases; junction bases not matched to a gene: 7. Germline values: CDR1 SGHRS, CDR2 YFSETQ. CDR3 length equals 14 residues. The CDR3: CASEPGQGANEQYF. The CDR3, as DNA: TGCGCCAGCGAACCGGGACAGGGGGCTAACGAGCAGTACTTC.

In its sample, this clonotype was seen many times. The chain uses TRBV7-9 and TRBJ1-1; 8 positions agree with TRBD1. The CDR3 is made up of 15 amino acids. V was clipped by 4 bases and J by 8 bases; unmatched bases: 12. The V gene's germline CDR1 is SEHNR and CDR2 FQNEAQ (reference sequence). CDR3 loop: CASSSPLMDRAEAFF. The CDR3 nucleotides are TGTGCCAGCAGCTCACCCCTAATGGACAGGGCAGAAGCTTTCTTT.

There are many counts of this clonotype. The chain carries TRBV30 and TRBJ2-7; D might be TRBD2 (5 bases). Trimming removed 3 bases from V and 0 bases from J, with 9 bases in between. The germline gives CDR1 GTSNPN, CDR2 SVGIG (reference sequence). There are 13 residues in the CDR3. CDR3 DNA: TGTGCCTGGAGCGGAGGTAACTCCTACGAGCAGTACTTC. Its protein is CAWSGGNSYEQYF.